The rows below give T cell receptor beta chains drawn from one sample of a study of T-cell reconstitution after alpha-beta-depleted transplantation in children. TCRdb re-analysed the PCR reads in MiXCR, keeping a single row per CDR3 protein. The sample contains a few hundred thousand distinct CDR3 sequences, around 13% of which appear only once. The sequencing here drew on PBMCs from the stem cell graft donor, taken from the stem cell graft. These receptor sequences come from a human donor who donated a stem cell graft to a child with combined immunodeficiency. Each CDR3 is given with its conserved first and last residue. D genes are given only for firm matches. Not all rows give a size; the values are once, few, many and, for expanded clones, a class.

abundance: few
v_gene: TRBV18
d_gene: TRBD2
j_gene: TRBJ2-3
CDR3aa: CASSPTSGSADTQYF
CDR3nt: TGTGCCAGCTCACCAACTAGCGGGAGTGCAGATACGCAGTATTTT

abundance: few
v_gene: TRBV21-1
d_gene: .
j_gene: TRBJ2-1
CDR3aa: CASSKGPVDSTSSYNEQFF
CDR3nt: TGTGCCAGCAGCAAGGGGCCGGTGGACTCAACAAGCTCCTACAATGAGCAGTTCTTC

abundance: few
v_gene: TRBV7-9
d_gene: TRBD2
j_gene: TRBJ2-1
CDR3aa: CASSLLALNEQFF
CDR3nt: TGTGCCAGCAGCCTACTAGCGCTCAATGAGCAGTTCTTC

abundance: many
v_gene: TRBV12-3/TRBV12-4
d_gene: TRBD1
j_gene: TRBJ1-6
CDR3aa: CASRKGQTDNSPLHF
CDR3nt: TGTGCCAGCAGGAAGGGACAGACTGATAATTCACCCCTCCACTTT

abundance: few
v_gene: TRBV24-1
d_gene: TRBD1
j_gene: TRBJ1-2
CDR3aa: CATQGGRVSDGYTF
CDR3nt: TGTGCCACCCAGGGGGGCAGGGTAAGCGATGGCTACACCTTC

abundance: .
v_gene: TRBV5-6
d_gene: .
j_gene: TRBJ2-7
CDR3aa: CASRFLRGYEQYF
CDR3nt: TGTGCCAGCAGGTTTCTAAGGGGCTACGAGCAGTACTTC

abundance: .
v_gene: TRBV7-9
d_gene: TRBD1
j_gene: TRBJ2-7
CDR3aa: CASSAGGGEQYF
CDR3nt: TGTGCCAGCAGCGCAGGGGGTGGCGAGCAGTACTTC

abundance: .
v_gene: TRBV10-3
d_gene: .
j_gene: TRBJ2-5
CDR3aa: CATLAGMQETQYF
CDR3nt: TGTGCCACCCTGGCGGGGATGCAAGAGACCCAGTACTTC

abundance: few
v_gene: TRBV21-1
d_gene: .
j_gene: TRBJ2-5
CDR3aa: CASSTLRLAGGRSETQYF
CDR3nt: TGTGCCAGCAGCACGCTCAGACTAGCGGGAGGGCGGTCGGAGACCCAGTACTTC

abundance: many
v_gene: TRBV20-1
d_gene: TRBD2
j_gene: TRBJ2-1
CDR3aa: CSARRAGEHNEQFF
CDR3nt: TGCAGTGCTAGGAGGGCGGGAGAGCACAATGAGCAGTTCTTC

abundance: .
v_gene: TRBV20-1
d_gene: TRBD2
j_gene: TRBJ2-1
CDR3aa: CCARDLAGGPYNEQFF
CDR3nt: TGCTGTGCTAGAGATCTCGCGGGAGGGCCCTACAATGAGCAGTTCTTC

abundance: few
v_gene: TRBV6-1
d_gene: .
j_gene: TRBJ2-3
CDR3aa: CAHSWGTDTQYF
CDR3nt: TGTGCCCATTCCTGGGGGACAGATACGCAGTATTTT

abundance: few
v_gene: TRBV6-5
d_gene: .
j_gene: TRBJ2-7
CDR3aa: CASSPEGGQFYEQYF
CDR3nt: TGTGCCAGCAGTCCCGAGGGGGGACAGTTCTACGAGCAGTACTTC